Following are 31 T cell receptor beta chains from one sample sequenced in a study of cytomegalovirus exposure and HLA in healthy donors. The PCR used 60 Vbeta and 13 Jbeta primers. This table comes from immunoSEQ multiplex PCR, and its TCRdb copy is limited to in-frame clones, with some not included. The repertoire holds about 120,000 clones, with around 82% as singletons. Material: PBMCs. Receptors were obtained from a male donor in good health and CMV-seropositive.

The rearrangement uses TRBV5-1 and TRBJ2-3; 9 bases are a match to TRBD2. This CDR3 contains 16 residues. Germline loops: CDR1 SGHRS, CDR2 YFSETQ. V was pared by 2 bases and J by 2 bases, with 6 bases of the junction left unmatched. DNA for the CDR3: TGCGCCAGCAGCTTCCGACTAGCGGAAATCACAGATACGCAGTATTTT. Translating gives CASSFRLAEITDTQYF.

Only a few counts were recorded for this clone. V is TRBV4-3 and J is TRBJ1-4; TRBD1 agrees at 8 bases. The trim removed 3 bases at V and 5 bases at J, leaving 8 bases unmatched. The CDR3 extends over 16 amino acids. The V gene's germline CDR1 is LGHNA and CDR2 YSLEER. The CDR3 DNA reads as TGCGCCAGCAGCCACGGACAGGGATGGAGGAATGAAAAACTGTTTTTT. Its protein is CASSHGQGWRNEKLFF.

Only one count was recorded for this clone. V is TRBV20-1 and J is TRBJ2-3; no reliable D call. The CDR3 loop spans 11 amino acids. The ends were cut back, 3 bases at V and 1 base at J, with 2 bases in the middle. Germline-derived CDR1 and CDR2 are DFQATT and SNEGSKA (reference sequence). The CDR3: CSASGTDTQYF. CDR3 DNA: TGCAGTGCTAGCGGCACAGATACGCAGTATTTT.

The J gene is TRBJ2-5, the V gene TRBV4-2; 7 positions match TRBD2. Trimming took 3 bases from V and 4 from J; bases not matched to a gene: 8. Germline-derived CDR1 and CDR2 are LGHNA and YNFKEQ. There are 15 residues in the CDR3. In nucleotides, the CDR3 is TGTGCCAGCAGCCAGGAGCCGGGACTACCAGAGACCCAGTACTTC. Translation: CASSQEPGLPETQYF.

V gene TRBV10-3 combines with J gene TRBJ2-5; D is possibly TRBD2 (7 bases). The germline V gene encodes CDR1 ENHRY and CDR2 SYGVKD. The V and J ends lost 4 bases and 5 bases respectively, with 11 bases between them. CDR3 length equals 13 residues. The chain's CDR3 is CAISAGGQETQYF. The CDR3 DNA reads as TGTGCCATCAGTGCCGGGGGGCAGGAGACCCAGTACTTC.

The chain combines TRBV28 with TRBJ1-2; D gene uncertain. Germline assignment: CDR1 MDHEN and CDR2 SYDVKM. The CDR3 loop spans 12 amino acids. Trimming left V 6 bases short and J 8 bases short, with 13 bases between. The DNA for the CDR3 is TGTGCCAGCAGCCCCCGCAGGCTCGGCTACACCTTC. It is translated as CASSPRRLGYTF.

This rearrangement joins TRBV13 to TRBJ2-1; a possible D gene is TRBD1 (6 bases). There are 16 residues in the CDR3. Trimming took off 6 bases at V and 10 bases at J, with 25 bases between the two ends. Germline lookup yields CDR1 PRHDT and CDR2 FYEKMQ (reference sequence). The CDR3 bases are TGTGCCAGCAGTTACGAAGGGGGTGGGAGCCGCGGGGAGCAGTTCTTC. It yields the protein CASSYEGGGSRGEQFF.

The V call is TRBV6-1, the J call TRBJ1-1; D may be TRBD1 (6 bases). Germline CDR1 reads MNHNS; CDR2 reads SASEGT. V shed 4 bases and J shed 1 base, with 19 bases lying between them. The CDR3 is made up of 17 amino acids. The chain's CDR3 is CASSGGTEGERNTEAFF. The DNA of the CDR3 is TGTGCCAGCAGTGGAGGGACCGAGGGGGAAAGGAACACTGAAGCTTTCTTT.

This rearrangement joins TRBV5-1 to TRBJ2-5, with 13 positions matching TRBD2. The CDR3 covers 17 residues. The V gene's germline CDR1 is SGHRS and CDR2 YFSETQ. Unmatched junction bases numbered 11, after V lost 4 bases and J lost 5 bases. CDR3 nucleotide sequence: TGCGCCAGCAGCGAGCTGAGGACTAGCGGGAGACGGGAGACCCAGTACTTC. Translated, it gives CASSELRTSGRRETQYF.

The chain combines TRBV9 with TRBJ2-5; perhaps TRBD2 as D (6 bases). CDR1 and CDR2 (germline): SGDLS, YYNGEE. The CDR3 has 15 residues. V lost 0 bases to trimming and J lost 4 bases, with 13 bases between them. The CDR3 is CASSVDGGAPETQYF. CDR3 nucleotide sequence: TGTGCCAGCAGCGTAGACGGAGGGGCCCCAGAGACCCAGTACTTC.

V and J are TRBV18 and TRBJ2-5; 8 bases are a match to TRBD1. CDR3 length equals 13 residues. Germline CDR1 KGHSH, CDR2 LQKENI. Trimming cost V 8 bases and J 1 base; bases outside gene matches: 3. In DNA form, the CDR3 reads TGTGCCAGCACAACAGGGGGCCAAGAGACCCAGTACTTC. This codes for CASTTGGQETQYF.

The chain carries TRBV11-1 and TRBJ2-7, with TRBD2 as a possible D gene (7 bases). Germline lookup yields CDR1 SGHAT and CDR2 FQDESV (reference sequence). CDR3 length: 17 residues. V lost 0 bases to trimming and J lost 3 bases, with 18 bases between them. The CDR3 nucleotides are TGTGCCAGCAGCTTAGCCCAGGGGACTACTATAAACTACGAGCAGTACTTC. This sequence encodes CASSLAQGTTINYEQYF.

This sequence joins TRBV4-2 and TRBJ2-7, with 9 nucleotides matching TRBD2. The CDR3 extends over 21 amino acids. V trimming: 4 bases; J trimming: 5 bases; junction bases outside the gene matches: 27. Germline CDR1 reads LGHNA; CDR2 reads YNFKEQ. The CDR3 reads CASSPRGVQLKHSGRSDEQYF. As DNA, the CDR3 is TGTGCCAGCAGCCCGAGAGGGGTCCAGCTGAAACATAGCGGGAGATCGGACGAGCAGTACTTC.

This chain connects TRBV13 to TRBJ2-7, with 8 bases lining up with TRBD1. Trimming took 8 bases from V and 6 from J; bases not matched to a gene: 9. The germline V gene encodes CDR1 PRHDT and CDR2 FYEKMQ (reference sequence). The CDR3 totals 13 residues. CDR3 sequence (DNA): TGTGCCAGCCGCCCTCCAGGGGGCGGCGAGCAGTACTTC. Residues: CASRPPGGGEQYF.

The V gene is TRBV21-1, the J gene TRBJ2-5; TRBD2, the table's D call, lacks a check against the DNA. TRBV21-1 is an annotated pseudogene. The CDR3 contains 18 residues. This CDR3 is CASSKSPGAGGPQETQYF. CDR3 in DNA: TGTGCCAGCAGCAAAAGTCCAGGGGCGGGAGGGCCTCAAGAGACCCAGTACTTC.

The chain recombines TRBV19 with TRBJ1-2; D is perhaps TRBD1 (6 bases). The CDR3 spans 14 residues. The V gene lost 7 bases and the J gene lost 3 bases, with 15 bases spanning the gap. Germline V CDR1 and CDR2: LNHDA, SQIVND (reference sequence). CDR3 sequence reads: CASTRGGADYGYTF. The CDR3 DNA reads as TGTGCCAGTACCCGCGGGGGGGCCGACTATGGCTACACCTTC.

This sequence joins TRBV6-6 and TRBJ2-1; 12 bases align to TRBD2. The CDR3 loop spans 14 amino acids. V lost 10 bases and J lost 2; bases outside the gene matches: 3. From germline, CDR1 is MNHNY and CDR2 SVGAGI (reference sequence). CDR3 in amino acids: CATLAGGTYNEQFF. CDR3 in DNA: TGTGCCACTCTAGCGGGAGGGACCTACAATGAGCAGTTCTTC.

This chain links TRBV19 with TRBJ1-1; no definite D call. The CDR3 sequence is 14 residues long. V gave up 3 bases and J gave up 0 bases, with 8 bases separating them. Per the germline V gene, CDR1 is LNHDA and CDR2 is SQIVND (reference sequence). CDR3 sequence: CASSIVSMNTEAFF. For the CDR3, the DNA is TGTGCCAGTAGTATCGTTTCTATGAACACTGAAGCTTTCTTT.

The chain uses TRBV27 and TRBJ2-1, with 11 positions matching TRBD2. Germline V gene lookup returns CDR1 MNHEY and CDR2 SMNVEV (reference sequence). The CDR3 has 15 residues. V dropped 5 bases and J dropped 4; count of bases not matched to a gene: 4. The CDR3 region is CASSQVAGGYNEQFF. The CDR3 DNA sequence: TGTGCCAGCAGTCAAGTAGCGGGAGGGTACAATGAGCAGTTCTTC.

The V and J genes are TRBV11-3 and TRBJ1-6; D not certain. V was cut by 5 bases and J by 9 bases, with 14 bases left in between. This CDR3 has 14 residues. The V gene's germline CDR1 is SGHNT and CDR2 YENEEA. The CDR3 region is CASSRGPAGSPLHF. As DNA, the CDR3 is TGTGCCAGCAGCCGCGGACCGGCGGGTTCACCCCTCCACTTT. The complete variable domain, with remaining parts taken from reference TRBV11-3 and TRBJ1-6, reads EAGVVQSPRYKIIEKKQPVAFWCNPISGHNTLYWYLQNLGQGPELLIRYENEEAVDDSQLPKDRFSAERLKGVDSTLKIQPAELGDSAVYLCASSRGPAGSPLHFGNGTRLTVT.

V is TRBV6-1 and J is TRBJ1-2; 8 bases map to TRBD1. Trimming at V came to 5 bases and at J to 7 bases, leaving 6 bases not matched to a gene. CDR3 length equals 13 residues. Germline V gene data show CDR1 as MNHNS and CDR2 as SASEGT. CDR3: CASSSDRGRGYTF. The CDR3 coding sequence is TGTGCCAGCAGTTCCGACAGGGGCCGTGGCTACACCTTC.

To note about this clone: At one boundary the junction diverges from the germline segment, which might be a read error. The genes are TRBV27 and TRBJ2-2; 8 bases are shared with TRBD2. Germline V gene sequence: CDR1 MNHEY, CDR2 SMNVEV (reference sequence). The CDR3 extends over 15 amino acids. The CDR3 DNA sequence: TGTGCCAGCAGTGAGAGCGGGAGTTACACCGGGGAGCTGCTTTTT. Its protein product is CASSESGSYTGELLF.

This chain links TRBV2 with TRBJ2-4; 8 positions agree with TRBD2. V shed 7 bases and J 0 bases; nucleotides not matched to a gene: 8. CDR3 size: 16 residues. Germline assignment: CDR1 SNHLY and CDR2 FYNNEI. CDR3 protein: CASTALAGQAKNIQYF. In DNA, the CDR3 is TGTGCCAGCACCGCGCTAGCGGGTCAAGCCAAAAACATTCAGTACTTC.

The chain couples TRBV19 to TRBJ2-2; 7 bases are shared with TRBD1. The CDR3 extends over 14 amino acids. V lost 5 bases, J lost 5 bases, and 5 bases stayed unmatched. Germline V lookup: CDR1 LNHDA, CDR2 SQIVND (reference sequence). The CDR3 region is CASSLGQVTGELFF. Here the CDR3 DNA reads TGTGCCAGTAGTTTAGGACAGGTGACCGGGGAGCTGTTTTTT.

The chain carries TRBV7-9 and TRBJ2-1, with D perhaps TRBD1 (5 bases). Trimming took off 1 base at V and 9 bases at J, with 7 bases between the two ends. CDR1 and CDR2 from the germline V gene are SEHNR and FQNEAQ (reference sequence). The CDR3 consists of 12 residues. The CDR3 region has the DNA TGTGCCAGCAGCTTAGGACAGCTTGAGCAGTTCTTC. This sequence encodes CASSLGQLEQFF.

This sequence joins TRBV29-1 and TRBJ2-3; D is possibly TRBD2 (5 bases). Trimming left V 8 bases short and J 4 bases short, with 16 bases between. The CDR3 is 13 amino acids. CDR1 and CDR2 from the germline V gene are SQVTM and ANQGSEA. This chain's CDR3 is CSPREDSPDTQYF. For the CDR3, the DNA is TGCAGCCCACGGGAAGATTCCCCAGATACGCAGTATTTT.

This chain uses TRBV13 with TRBJ1-1; TRBD1 matches 9 bases. Trimming at V came to 3 bases and at J to 5 bases, leaving 4 bases not matched to a gene. The CDR3 is 14 residues long. Germline V gene lookup returns CDR1 PRHDT and CDR2 FYEKMQ (reference sequence). CDR3 DNA: TGTGCCAGCAGCTTCGGACAGGGGATTACTGAAGCTTTCTTT. Its translation is CASSFGQGITEAFF.

The V gene is TRBV9, the J gene TRBJ1-2, with 9 bases fitting TRBD1. Germline-derived CDR1 and CDR2 are SGDLS and YYNGEE. J was trimmed by 6 bases and V by 0 bases; bases with no gene match: 9. This CDR3 is 16 amino acids long. The CDR3 protein is CASSVEPAGDRDGYTF. CDR3 coding DNA: TGTGCCAGCAGCGTAGAGCCCGCGGGGGACAGGGATGGCTACACCTTC. The full variable domain, its missing parts supplied by reference TRBV9 and TRBJ1-2, is DSGVTQTPKHLITATGQRVTLRCSPRSGDLSVYWYQQSLDQGLQFLIQYYNGEERAKGNILERFSAQQFPDLHSELNLSSLELGDSALYFCASSVEPAGDRDGYTFGSGTRLTVV.

The chain combines TRBV30 with TRBJ1-2; 10 bases match TRBD1. The V and J ends lost 4 bases and 4 bases, in that order; junction bases with no gene match: 9. Germline CDR1 and CDR2: GTSNPN and SVGIG (reference sequence). The CDR3 has 15 residues. The CDR3 reads CAWKGQGRGVYGYTF. Written as DNA, the CDR3 is TGTGCCTGGAAGGGACAGGGGAGGGGGGTCTATGGCTACACCTTC.

As concerns this clone: One junction end does not reproduce the germline sequence, and a read error may be involved. Written as DNA, the CDR3 is TGTGCCAGCAGCTTGGGGGGACTCCTAGCCAAAAACAGTCAGTACTTC. Its translation is CASSLGGLLAKNSQYF. The rearrangement uses TRBV7-2 and TRBJ2-4, with TRBD2 as a possible D gene (6 bases). The CDR3 extends over 16 amino acids. Germline-derived CDR1 and CDR2 are SGHTA and FQGNSA.

This clone was found once. The chain carries TRBV11-2 and TRBJ2-3; 12 bases are shared with TRBD2. Germline loops: CDR1 SGHAT, CDR2 FQNNGV. The CDR3 has 16 amino acids. J was trimmed by 0 bases and V by 5 bases; bases with no gene match: 3. Written as DNA, the CDR3 is TGTGCCAGCAGCCCGGGACTAGCGGGCAGCACAGATACGCAGTATTTT. Its protein product is CASSPGLAGSTDTQYF.